This T cell receptor beta chain was observed in a study of blood T cell repertoires in COVID-19. Seattle researchers signed up patients amid active infection and tracked them longitudinally. The ends lost 1 base at V and 7 bases at J; junction bases unmatched: 10. This CDR3 spans 16 amino acids. The germline V gene has CDR1 LGHDT and CDR2 YNNKEL (reference sequence). Sequencing was performed with immunoSEQ multiplex PCR; in TCRdb, only in-frame clones are kept and a portion is missing. The data hold about 290,000 clones, with approximately 89% observed a single time. The sample comprised peripheral blood. The genes are TRBV3-1 (or the pseudogene TRBV3-2) and TRBJ1-1; 9 bases agree with TRBD1. This sequence was found in a woman aged 25-40 years with COVID-19, enrolled during active disease. The CDR3 coding sequence is TGTGCCAGCAGCCAAGGGGGGACAGGGTTAGATGGTGAAGCTTTCTTT. It yields the protein CASSQGGTGLDGEAFF.